These T cell receptor beta chains were read from a single sample in a study of shared clonotypes between healthy human individuals. This table comes from immunoSEQ multiplex PCR, and its TCRdb copy is limited to in-frame clones, with some not included. This table holds some 1,900,000 clones, less than 95% found once. The sample comprised naive CD8+ T cells sorted from blood. These receptors originate from a man between 18 and 35 years old in good health. Both conserved end residues are part of each CDR3. A D gene is named only where the DNA matches it firmly. Only some rows state a clone size, as once, few, many or a class for expanded clones.

TRBV6-5,.,TRBJ2-7,.,TGTGCCAGCGGCTCCTACGAGCAGTACTTC,CASGSYEQYF
TRBV4-1,.,TRBJ2-3,.,TGCGCCAGCAGCTCATCCACAGATACGCAGTATTTT,CASSSSTDTQYF
TRBV4-3,.,TRBJ1-1,.,TGCGCCAGCAGCCAAGATATGGGGCGTGAAGCTTTCTTT,CASSQDMGREAFF
TRBV9,TRBD2,TRBJ2-7,.,TGTGCCAGCAGCGTAGGGGGAGGAGCGGGAGGGCCGAATTACGAGCAGTACTTC,CASSVGGGAGGPNYEQYF
TRBV19,.,TRBJ2-6,.,TGTGCCAGTAGCCCCGCTTCACTGCTAACGTCTGGGGCCAACGTCCTGACTTTC,CASSPASLLTSGANVLTF
TRBV21-1,.,TRBJ2-1,.,TGTGCCAGCAGCAAAGGCCACGGGGGGGCCGACAATGAGCAGTTCTTC,CASSKGHGGADNEQFF
TRBV28,TRBD2,TRBJ2-7,once,TGTGCCAGCAGTTTGCGGGGGTTCAGCGAGCAGTACTTC,CASSLRGFSEQYF
TRBV7-9,TRBD1,TRBJ2-7,.,TGTGCCAGCAGCGGACCCGGGACAGGGTACGATTGGCAGTACTTC,CASSGPGTGYDWQYF
TRBV30,.,TRBJ1-4,.,TGTGCCTGGAGTGACGGGGCAGGGAGTGAAAAACTGTTTTTT,CAWSDGAGSEKLFF
TRBV5-1,TRBD1,TRBJ2-5,.,TGCGCCAGCAGCGGGCCCCGAGGGGGCCGGATGGAGACCCAGTACTTC,CASSGPRGGRMETQYF
TRBV5-6,.,TRBJ2-7,once,TGTGCCAGCAGCTTGGGGAATTCCCCATACGAGCAGTACTTC,CASSLGNSPYEQYF
TRBV11-2,.,TRBJ2-1,.,TGTGCCAGCAGCTTAGTGTCAGTGAATGAGCAGTTCTTC,CASSLVSVNEQFF
TRBV11-3,TRBD1,TRBJ2-3,.,TGTGCCAGCAGCTCTGGACAGGGGACAGATACGCAGTATTTT,CASSSGQGTDTQYF
TRBV5-4,.,TRBJ1-2,.,TGTGCCAGCAGCTTGGACGGTCAGGACCACTATGGCTACACCTTC,CASSLDGQDHYGYTF
TRBV27,TRBD2,TRBJ2-7,.,TGTGCCAGCAGTTATAGTACTAGCGGGAATCACGAGCAGTACTTC,CASSYSTSGNHEQYF
TRBV10-2,TRBD1,TRBJ2-1,.,TGCGCCAGCAGACAGGGGGCCGGGAGAAACAATGAGCAGTTCTTC,CASRQGAGRNNEQFF
TRBV7-6,TRBD2,TRBJ2-5,once,TGTGCCAGCAACTTAGCGGGAGGAGAGACCCAGTACTTC,CASNLAGGETQYF
TRBV5-1,.,TRBJ2-1,.,TGCGCCAGCAAATTAGCGTCCACTGGACAATCAATCTACAATGAGCAGTTCTTC,CASKLASTGQSIYNEQFF
TRBV4-1,.,TRBJ2-7,.,TGCGCCAGCAGCCAGGCAACGGGATTAACGGCCGAGCAGTACTTC,CASSQATGLTAEQYF
TRBV13,.,TRBJ2-7,.,TGTGCCAGCAGCTTAGTTCGCGGGGGCGGCGAGCAGTACTTC,CASSLVRGGGEQYF
TRBV4-1,.,TRBJ1-1,.,TGCGCCAGCAGCCTTGTAGGGGCTGAAGCTTTCTTT,CASSLVGAEAFF
TRBV6-5,.,TRBJ1-2,.,TGTGCCAGCAGTTACGAAGGGAACTCCTATGGCTACACCTTC,CASSYEGNSYGYTF
TRBV19,.,TRBJ1-6,.,TGTGCCAGTAGTCCGTGGGGATCACCCCTCCACTTT,CASSPWGSPLHF
TRBV5-6,TRBD1,TRBJ1-1,.,TGTGCCAGCAGCTTGGAGGGGACAGGGGGCCGGGTCACTGAAGCTTTCTTT,CASSLEGTGGRVTEAFF
TRBV5-6,.,TRBJ2-7,.,TGTGCCAGCAGCCTTTGGACATCGGTCTGGTCGGTCTTC,CASSLWTSVWSVF
TRBV4-1,.,TRBJ2-5,once,TGCGCCAGCAGCCAGGAAATTTACGGAGAGACCCAGTACTTC,CASSQEIYGETQYF
TRBV29-1,.,TRBJ2-5,.,TGCAGCGTTGACGGCAGGTATAGGGAGACCCAGTACTTC,CSVDGRYRETQYF
TRBV28,TRBD2,TRBJ2-2,.,TGTGCCAGCAGCCCATTGGGTGAGGGGAGGGCCGGGGAGCTGTTTTTT,CASSPLGEGRAGELFF
TRBV4-2,.,TRBJ1-1,.,TGTGCCAGCAGCCTTCGCACGAACACTGAAGCTTTCTTT,CASSLRTNTEAFF
TRBV2,TRBD2,TRBJ2-7,once,TGTGCCAGCAGTTCCGAGGGGACTAGCGCCTCCTACGAGCAGTACTTC,CASSSEGTSASYEQYF
TRBV9,.,TRBJ2-7,once,TGTGCCAGCAGCGTAGGAGTGGCCCCCTACGAGCAGTACTTC,CASSVGVAPYEQYF
TRBV19,.,TRBJ2-7,.,TGTGCCAGTAGTATAGGGGCAGGGTTTGACGAGCAGTACTTC,CASSIGAGFDEQYF
TRBV10-3,.,TRBJ1-5,.,TGTGCCATCAGTGCCACGACGGCGGTTCAGCCCCAGCATTTT,CAISATTAVQPQHF
TRBV6-8,.,TRBJ2-7,.,TGTGCCAGCACCTTCAGGGGCGATCGCTCCTACGAGCAGTACTTC,CASTFRGDRSYEQYF
TRBV7-9,TRBD2,TRBJ2-7,.,TGTGCCAGCAGCTTAGTTTTTACTAGCGGACCCCTTGGGGAGCAGTACTTC,CASSLVFTSGPLGEQYF
TRBV6-5,.,TRBJ2-7,.,TGTGCCAGCAGTTACTCGGCAGGGGAAAGCTCCTACGAGCAGTACTTC,CASSYSAGESSYEQYF
TRBV11-2,.,TRBJ2-1,.,TGTGCCAGCAGCTTAGATCCCCGGGGGCTTAAACCGGATGAGCAGTTCTTC,CASSLDPRGLKPDEQFF
TRBV5-1,.,TRBJ2-7,.,TGCGCCAGCAGCTTGGAAGGGAGCTGGAACGACGAGCAGTACTTC,CASSLEGSWNDEQYF
TRBV5-5,.,TRBJ2-7,.,TGTGCCAGCAGCTTGAGGGGATTAGCCTACGAGCAGTACTTC,CASSLRGLAYEQYF
TRBV29-1,TRBD2,TRBJ2-1,once,TGCAGCGTTGAAAGACTAGCGGGAGAAGGGGCCTACAATGAGCAGTTCTTC,CSVERLAGEGAYNEQFF
TRBV11-2,.,TRBJ1-6,.,TGTGCCAGCACCTTCGCGGCAAGGGTAACCTATAATTCACCCCTCCACTTT,CASTFAARVTYNSPLHF
TRBV14,TRBD1,TRBJ1-1,.,TGTGCCAGCAGCCGTTCCGACAGGGTGAACACTGAAGCTTTCTTT,CASSRSDRVNTEAFF
TRBV6-1,.,TRBJ1-4,.,TGTGCCAGCAGTGAATCAGGGGCCCTTCCAACTAATGAAAAACTGTTTTTT,CASSESGALPTNEKLFF
TRBV4-1,.,TRBJ2-3,.,TGCGCCAGCAGCCCCAGGAGGGGGGGCGTAACAGATACGCAGTATTTT,CASSPRRGGVTDTQYF
TRBV4-2,.,TRBJ2-7,.,TGTGCCAGCAGCCAAGAACGAGGCTACGAGCAGTACTTC,CASSQERGYEQYF
TRBV27,.,TRBJ1-5,.,TGTGCCAGCAGTCCGACAGGTCCTGCGGGTCAGCCCCAGCATTTT,CASSPTGPAGQPQHF
TRBV6-4,.,TRBJ2-7,.,TGTGCCAGCAGATATAGACAGGCCACCTACGAGCAGTACTTC,CASRYRQATYEQYF
TRBV4-3,.,TRBJ2-2,.,TGCGCCAGCAGCCAAGATAGGGGACGGGACACCGGGGAGCTGTTTTTT,CASSQDRGRDTGELFF
TRBV4-2,.,TRBJ2-7,.,TGTGCCAGCAGCTCATCGCTGGTCTACGAGCAGTACTTC,CASSSSLVYEQYF
TRBV6-6,.,TRBJ2-5,once,TGTGCCAGCAGATCTCTACAAGGAGAGACCCAGTACTTC,CASRSLQGETQYF
TRBV7-9,TRBD2,TRBJ2-1,.,TGTGCCAGCAGCTCGGGACTAGCGGCAGACAATGAGCAGTTCTTC,CASSSGLAADNEQFF
TRBV7-9,TRBD1,TRBJ1-4,.,TGTGCCAGCAGCGGGACGGGACAGGGGGCCTGGGCTAATGAAAAACTGTTTTTT,CASSGTGQGAWANEKLFF
TRBV25-1,.,TRBJ2-1,.,TGTGCCAGCAGTGCCTTAGACGGAGCGGACTACTCCTACAATGAGCAGTTCTTC,CASSALDGADYSYNEQFF
TRBV28,.,TRBJ2-7,once,TGTGCCGGCAGTCCCCACCGGGGGCCCATCTACGAGCAGTACTTC,CAGSPHRGPIYEQYF
TRBV2,TRBD2,TRBJ2-1,.,TGTGCCAGCAGTGAAGGGCCCGGGGGAGGGTACAATGAGCAGTTCTTC,CASSEGPGGGYNEQFF
TRBV19,.,TRBJ1-5,.,TGTGCCAGTAGTATTCTTGGGGGGACTAGCAATCAGCCCCAGCATTTT,CASSILGGTSNQPQHF
TRBV5-4,.,TRBJ1-6,.,TGTGCCAGCAGTCCCGACAGGTCAAATTCACCCCTCCACTTT,CASSPDRSNSPLHF
TRBV11-2,.,TRBJ1-5,.,TGTGCCAGCAGCTTAGAAGGGAATCGCAATCAGCCCCAGCATTTT,CASSLEGNRNQPQHF
TRBV9,.,TRBJ2-7,once,TGTGCCAGCAGCCCAACCGGGACTCCCCAATACGAGCAGTACTTC,CASSPTGTPQYEQYF